One sample yielded the 8 T cell receptor beta chains listed below, sequenced in a study of blood T cell repertoires in COVID-19. Sequencing was performed with immunoSEQ multiplex PCR; in TCRdb, only in-frame clones are kept and a portion is missing. The repertoire holds some 180,000 clones, with roughly 88% as singletons. Sequencing was performed on peripheral blood. These receptors were collected from a human donor in a cohort sampled during active COVID-19.

The chain carries TRBV28 and TRBJ2-5, with TRBD1 as a possible D gene (6 bases). Trimming cost V 5 bases and J 5 bases, with 18 bases left between them. Germline lookup yields CDR1 MDHEN and CDR2 SYDVKM. The CDR3 covers 15 residues. The CDR3 reads CASSRGQIPRETQYF. As DNA, the CDR3 is TGTGCCAGCAGTCGAGGACAGATTCCTCGGGAGACCCAGTACTTC.

The chain has TRBV14 and TRBJ1-1; D is unclear. CDR3 size: 13 residues. The V gene lost 3 bases and the J gene lost 5 bases, with 10 bases spanning the gap. CDR1 is SGHDN, CDR2 FVKESK, per germline. This CDR3 reads CASSHLGGTEAFF. The CDR3 coding sequence is TGTGCCAGCAGCCATCTGGGAGGAACTGAAGCTTTCTTT.

Turning to this clone: The junction and the germline gene differ at one end; a read error may be behind it. The gene calls are TRBV6-5 and TRBJ1-1, with 8 bases lining up with TRBD1. Looked up from germline, CDR1 is MNHEY and CDR2 is SVGAGI. The CDR3 runs 14 residues. As DNA, the CDR3 is TGTGCCAGCACCAAACAGGGGGGGAACTCTGAAGCTTTCTTT. It specifies CASTKQGGNSEAFF.

The V and J genes are TRBV2 and TRBJ2-5; D ambiguous. V lost 6 bases and J lost 2, with 16 bases in between. This CDR3 region has 15 residues. Germline-derived CDR1 and CDR2 are SNHLY and FYNNEI. The CDR3 DNA sequence: TGTGCCAGCAGAGACAATCGAGCAGCACAAGAGACCCAGTACTTC. Amino acids: CASRDNRAAQETQYF. Full variable domain (rest looked up from reference TRBV2 and TRBJ2-5): EPEVTQTPSHQVTQMGQEVILRCVPISNHLYFYWYRQILGQKVEFLVSFYNNEISEKSEIFDDQFSVERPDGSNFTLKIRSTKLEDSAMYFCASRDNRAAQETQYFGPGTRLLVL.

The chain combines TRBV29-1 with TRBJ2-7; D perhaps matches TRBD2 (6 bases). From germline, CDR1 is SQVTM and CDR2 ANQGSEA. The CDR3 totals 12 residues. Trimming took off 6 bases at V and 5 bases at J, with 14 bases between the two ends. The CDR3 region is CSVPGGNHEQYF. CDR3 bases: TGCAGCGTCCCCGGGGGTAATCACGAGCAGTACTTC.

This sequence joins TRBV5-1 and TRBJ2-4; D perhaps matches TRBD2 (5 bases). The CDR3 is made up of 16 amino acids. V lost 4 bases and J lost 0, with 14 bases in between. Germline-derived CDR1 and CDR2 are SGHRS and YFSETQ. This chain's CDR3 is CASSPALASAKNIQYF. The CDR3 DNA sequence: TGCGCCAGCAGCCCAGCCTTAGCGTCAGCCAAAAACATTCAGTACTTC.

The chain has TRBV5-6 and TRBJ2-7, with D possibly TRBD1 on 6 matching bases. This CDR3 contains 13 residues. The germline V and J ends were trimmed by 6 bases and 2 bases, with 12 bases remaining between them. The V gene's germline CDR1 is SGHDT and CDR2 YYEEEE. The CDR3 DNA follows: TGTGCCAGCAAAGCAGGGGACCCCTACGAGCAGTACTTC. Translated, it gives CASKAGDPYEQYF. Full variable domain (rest looked up from reference TRBV5-6 and TRBJ2-7): DAGVTQSPTHLIKTRGQQVTLRCSPKSGHDTVSWYQQALGQGPQFIFQYYEEEERQRGNFPDRFSGHQFPNYSSELNVNALLLGDSALYLCASKAGDPYEQYFGPGTRLTVT.

This clone was picked up one time. This chain connects TRBV27 to TRBJ2-3; 10 nucleotides align to TRBD1. This CDR3 spans 15 amino acids. Germline loops: CDR1 MNHEY, CDR2 SMNVEV (reference sequence). V lost 4 bases, J lost 3 bases, and 4 bases stayed unmatched. The CDR3 region has the DNA TGTGCCAGCAGTTATTCGGACAGGGGGACAGATACGCAGTATTTT. Protein product: CASSYSDRGTDTQYF.